The 8 T cell receptor beta chains listed next were all sequenced from one sample in a study of Ad26.COV2.S vaccination and SARS-CoV-2 variants. The treatment: approximately 18 received Ad26.COV2.S at low or high dose, single or two shots; about 5 received placebo; per-sample allocation not given. On day 63 after the first injection, vaccine and placebo recipients gave samples. Libraries were prepared by immunoSEQ multiplex PCR; TCRdb keeps only in-frame clonotypes and omits some of them. The table has under 300,000 clones, 87% seen once. The sequences come from peripheral blood, collected in a trial of Ad26.COV2.S vaccine versus placebo. These receptors originate from a person aged 18-60 years who received the Ad26.COV2.S COVID-19 vaccine or a placebo.

The V call is TRBV10-3, the J call TRBJ2-5; perhaps TRBD1 as D (5 bases). The V end lost 0 bases, the J end lost 3 bases, and 14 bases lay between the germline ends. The CDR3 loop spans 16 amino acids. Germline CDR1 and CDR2: ENHRY and SYGVKD. CDR3 protein: CAISESDSSGKETQYF. DNA for the CDR3: TGTGCCATCAGTGAGTCAGATTCTTCAGGGAAAGAGACCCAGTACTTC.

CDR3 DNA: TGTGCCAGCAGCCAAGCCCAGATAGGGACAAAGGCTTTCTTT. Translation gives CASSQAQIGTKAFF. The V gene is TRBV4-2, the J gene TRBJ1-1; possible D gene TRBD1, 6 bases. The CDR3 is 14 residues long. Trimming stripped 1 base from V and 11 bases from J, with 17 bases between. Germline V gene data show CDR1 as LGHNA and CDR2 as YNFKEQ.

This clone appeared a few times. The CDR3 nucleotides are TGTGCCAGCAGCTTAAACTACGAGCAGTACTTC. This encodes CASSLNYEQYF. This rearrangement joins TRBV11-2 to TRBJ2-7, with no clear D. Trimming stripped 2 bases from V and 3 bases from J, with 2 bases between. This CDR3 spans 11 amino acids. Per germline, CDR1 SGHAT and CDR2 FQNNGV.

The chain combines TRBV19 with TRBJ2-2; D gene ambiguous. Per germline, CDR1 LNHDA and CDR2 SQIVND (reference sequence). The CDR3 contains 14 residues. V lost 0 bases, J lost 5 bases, and 7 bases lay in between. The CDR3 DNA reads TGTGCCAGTAGTATAGACAAGGAGACCGGGGAGCTGTTTTTT. Its protein product is CASSIDKETGELFF.

The CDR3 loop reads CASSFNDRNTGELFF. CDR3 bases: TGTGCCAGCAGCTTTAATGACAGGAACACCGGGGAGCTGTTTTTT. The rearrangement links TRBV5-6 to TRBJ2-2; tentative D call: TRBD1 (5 bases). The CDR3 sequence is 15 residues long. Per the germline V gene, CDR1 is SGHDT and CDR2 is YYEEEE. The V gene lost 2 bases and the J gene lost 1 base, with 9 bases spanning the gap.

The chain carries TRBV18 and TRBJ2-3; 8 bases agree with TRBD1. J gave up 2 bases and V 4 bases, and 8 bases lay outside the gene matches. In germline, CDR1 is KGHSH, CDR2 LQKENI. The CDR3 contains 16 residues. The CDR3 sequence is CASSLDRTGNTDTQYF. CDR3 in DNA: TGTGCCAGCTCACTGGACCGGACAGGGAACACAGATACGCAGTATTTT.

The chain employs TRBV11-2 and TRBJ1-1, with TRBD1 as a possible D gene (6 bases). The CDR3 is 16 residues long. The ends were cut back, 5 bases at V and 3 bases at J, with 19 bases in the middle. Looked up from germline, CDR1 is SGHAT and CDR2 is FQNNGV. For the CDR3, the DNA is TGTGCCAGCAGCGTCACCAGGGGCGTAGGAGACACTGAAGCTTTCTTT. This sequence encodes CASSVTRGVGDTEAFF.

This chain connects TRBV4-3 to TRBJ1-4; no reliable D call. With 0 bases removed from V and 7 bases from J, the gap between germline ends came to 12 bases. CDR3 length: 15 residues. Germline V gene lookup returns CDR1 LGHNA and CDR2 YSLEER. The CDR3 region has the DNA TGCGCCAGCAGCCAAGATGGAGGGTCGGGTGAAAAACTGTTTTTT. It translates to CASSQDGGSGEKLFF.